This T cell receptor (beta chain) is drawn from a study of cytomegalovirus exposure and HLA in healthy donors. Comments on this clone: The antigen remains undetermined.

A multiplex PCR was run with 60 Vbeta primers and 13 Jbeta primers. The assay was immunoSEQ multiplex PCR, and TCRdb's table has in-frame clones only and misses some. The data contain over 85,000 clones, 73% of them seen just once; the ten biggest clones take up approximately 3.5%. General observations from the study: Earlier results showed most TCR beta V segments being productive about 87% or about 30% of the time. The study recorded about 150 TCR beta chains that were cytomegalovirus-associated.

The CDR3 has 15 amino acids. Germline V gene data show CDR1 as SGHTS and CDR2 as YDEGEE. Deletions cut 1 base from V and 3 bases from J, with 11 bases between. This sequence was found in a man in his forties in good health and CMV-seronegative. The chain couples TRBV5-8 to TRBJ1-3; a possible D gene is TRBD1 (6 bases). The sample was PBMCs. CDR3 residues: CASSLRGGRGNTIYF. Here the CDR3 DNA reads TGTGCCAGCAGCTTGAGGGGGGGCCGTGGAAACACCATATATTTT.